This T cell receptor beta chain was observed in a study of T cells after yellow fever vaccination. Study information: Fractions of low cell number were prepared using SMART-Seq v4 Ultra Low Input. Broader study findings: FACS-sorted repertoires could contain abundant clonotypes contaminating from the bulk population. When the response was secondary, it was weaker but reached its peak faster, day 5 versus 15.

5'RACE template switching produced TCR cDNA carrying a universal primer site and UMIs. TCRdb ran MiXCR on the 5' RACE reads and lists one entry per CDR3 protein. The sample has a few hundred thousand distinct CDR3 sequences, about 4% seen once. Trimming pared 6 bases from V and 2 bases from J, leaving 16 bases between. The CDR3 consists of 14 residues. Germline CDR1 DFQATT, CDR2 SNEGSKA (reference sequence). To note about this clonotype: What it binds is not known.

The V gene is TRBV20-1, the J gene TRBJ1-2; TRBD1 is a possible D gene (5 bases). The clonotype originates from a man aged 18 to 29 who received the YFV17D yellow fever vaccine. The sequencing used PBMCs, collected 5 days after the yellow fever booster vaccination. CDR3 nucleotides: TGCAGTGCAACCTCGGGGGACCGGAACTATGGCTACACCTTC. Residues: CSATSGDRNYGYTF.